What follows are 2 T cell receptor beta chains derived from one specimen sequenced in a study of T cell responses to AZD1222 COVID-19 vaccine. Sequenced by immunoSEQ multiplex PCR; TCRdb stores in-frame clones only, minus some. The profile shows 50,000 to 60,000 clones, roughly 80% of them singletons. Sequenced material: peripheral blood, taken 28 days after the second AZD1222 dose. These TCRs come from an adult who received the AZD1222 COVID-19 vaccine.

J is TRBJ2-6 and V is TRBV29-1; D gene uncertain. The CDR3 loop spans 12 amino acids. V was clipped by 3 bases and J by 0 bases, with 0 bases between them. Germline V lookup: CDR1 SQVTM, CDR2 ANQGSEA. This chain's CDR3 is CSVDSGANVLTF. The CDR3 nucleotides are TGCAGCGTTGACTCTGGGGCCAACGTCCTGACTTTC.

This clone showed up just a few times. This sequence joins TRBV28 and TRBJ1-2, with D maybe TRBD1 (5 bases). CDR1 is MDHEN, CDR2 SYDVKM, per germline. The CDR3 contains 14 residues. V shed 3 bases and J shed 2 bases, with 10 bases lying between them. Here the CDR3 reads CASSFPGRNYGYTF. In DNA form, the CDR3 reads TGTGCCAGCAGTTTCCCAGGGAGGAACTATGGCTACACCTTC.